This TCR beta chain stems from a study of blood T cell repertoires in COVID-19. Study at large: Samples of COVID-19 (acute and convalescent) were obtained from the United States, Italy and Spain. PBMCs, B-cell-depleted T cells, or T cells were the source of the cDNA or gDNA that made up the material.

Germline CDR1 and CDR2: SGHKS and YYEKEE (reference sequence). CDR3 length: 18 amino acids. With 2 bases removed from V and 4 bases from J, the gap between germline ends came to 21 bases. Produced via immunoSEQ multiplex PCR; TCRdb's table is partial and in-frame only. The sample has about 140,000 clones, 84% seen once; the top ten hold 3.5% to 4.5%. This receptor was identified in an older woman with acute or convalescent COVID-19. Input material: peripheral blood. The chain is built from TRBV5-5 and TRBJ1-4; D may be TRBD1 (6 bases). The CDR3 reads CASSFLGGPTAVNEKLFF. The CDR3 DNA sequence: TGTGCCAGCAGCTTCCTAGGGGGACCCACAGCAGTTAATGAAAAACTGTTTTTT.